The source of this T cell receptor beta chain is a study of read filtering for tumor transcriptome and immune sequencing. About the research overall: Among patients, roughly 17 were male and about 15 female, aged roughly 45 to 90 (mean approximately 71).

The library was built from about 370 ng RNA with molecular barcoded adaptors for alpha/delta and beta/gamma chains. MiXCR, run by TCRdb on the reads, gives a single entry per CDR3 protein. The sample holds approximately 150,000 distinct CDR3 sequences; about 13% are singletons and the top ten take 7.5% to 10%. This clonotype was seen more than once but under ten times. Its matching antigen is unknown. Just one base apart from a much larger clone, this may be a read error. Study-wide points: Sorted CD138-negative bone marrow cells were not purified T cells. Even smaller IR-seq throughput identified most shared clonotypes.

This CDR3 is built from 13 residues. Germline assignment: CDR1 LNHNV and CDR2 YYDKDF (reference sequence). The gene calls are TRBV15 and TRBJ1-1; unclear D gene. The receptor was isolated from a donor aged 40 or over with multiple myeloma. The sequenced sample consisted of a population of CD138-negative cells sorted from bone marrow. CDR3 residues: CATSRVFDTEVFF. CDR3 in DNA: TGTGCCACCAGCAGAGTTTTCGATACTGAAGTTTTCTTT.